The subject of this entry is one TCR beta chain. Original methodology: By means of reference gene primer amplification, nucleated cell counts were estimated. Repertoires were generated with immunoSEQ multiplex PCR, while TCRdb's copy carries only in-frame clones and drops some. The V and J calls and clone size were taken over from that table, and D and trimming were inferred from the DNA. The sample has some 160,000 clones; about 83% are singletons. The length of the CDR3 is 15 residues. Deletions cut 3 bases from V and 1 base from J, with 11 bases between. Germline CDR1 is LNHDA and CDR2 is SQIVND (reference sequence). These data originate in a study of blood T cell repertoires in COVID-19. Overall study context: Whether acute or convalescent, the COVID-19 samples came from the United States, Italy and Spain. The analysed material was cDNA or gDNA that came from T cells, B-cell-depleted T cells, or PBMCs.

The rearrangement uses TRBV19 and TRBJ2-3; D call uncertain. The sequenced material came from peripheral blood. The clonotype comes from a woman older than 75 with acute or convalescent COVID-19. The CDR3: CASSIPGFGTDTQYF. The CDR3 nucleotides read TGTGCCAGTAGTATTCCGGGTTTCGGCACAGATACGCAGTATTTT. Combining the CDR3 with reference TRBV19 and TRBJ2-3 gives the whole variable domain DGGITQSPKYLFRKEGQNVTLSCEQNLNHDAMYWYRQDPGQGLRLIYYSQIVNDFQKGDIAEGYSVSREKKESFPLTVTSAQKNPTAFYLCASSIPGFGTDTQYFGPGTRLTVL.